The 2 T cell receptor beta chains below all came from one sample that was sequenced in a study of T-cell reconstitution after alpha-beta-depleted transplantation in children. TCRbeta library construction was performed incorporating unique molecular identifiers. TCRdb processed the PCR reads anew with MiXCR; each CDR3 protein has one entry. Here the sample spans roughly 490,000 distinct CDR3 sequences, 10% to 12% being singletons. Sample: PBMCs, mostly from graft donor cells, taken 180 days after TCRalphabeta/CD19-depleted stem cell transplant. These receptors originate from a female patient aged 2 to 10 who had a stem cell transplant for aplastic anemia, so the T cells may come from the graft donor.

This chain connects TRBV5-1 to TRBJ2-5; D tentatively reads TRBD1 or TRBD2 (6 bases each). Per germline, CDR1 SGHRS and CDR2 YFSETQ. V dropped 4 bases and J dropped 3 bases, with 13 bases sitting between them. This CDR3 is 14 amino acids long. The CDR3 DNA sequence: TGCGCCAGCAGCCGAAGGGGGGTAGAAGAGACCCAGTACTTC. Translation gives CASSRRGVEETQYF.

The chain's CDR3 is CASRGQPLMNTEAFF. The CDR3 DNA sequence: TGTGCCAGCCGAGGACAGCCTCTCATGAACACTGAAGCTTTCTTT. This chain connects TRBV14 to TRBJ1-1; D might be TRBD1 (6 bases). This CDR3 has 15 amino acids. From germline, CDR1 is SGHDN and CDR2 FVKESK. The ends were cut back, 8 bases at V and 0 bases at J, with 16 bases in the middle.